This record concerns one TCR beta chain sequence. The antigen is undetermined. This record belongs to a study of vaccination and CD4 T cells after COVID-19. Study-level background: Diagnosis preceded the drawing of post-COVID samples by a median approximately 96 days (range 35 to 161).

Treatment specified: roughly 11-day PBMC culture with coronavirus spike peptide pools or control peptides (ViraFEST assay). Sequencing of DNA taken from cultured CD4+ T cells relied on the Oncomine TCR Beta short-read assay. TCRdb used MiXCR to reprocess the PCR reads, holding one entry per CDR3 protein. Of roughly 8,000 distinct CDR3 sequences in the sample, less than 85% were seen once. The source material was CD4+ T cells from blood, cultured in vitro. The sequence was collected from a human donor who had recovered from COVID-19.

CDR3 sequence (DNA): TGCAGTGCTAGAGTTCGCGGACCCGAACAGGGGGCGCGGGGCTATGGCTACACCTTC. It yields the protein CSARVRGPEQGARGYGYTF. The V gene is TRBV20-1, the J gene TRBJ1-2; TRBD1 agrees at 9 bases. V dropped 1 base and J dropped 4; count of bases not matched to a gene: 19. CDR3 length: 19 residues. Germline loops: CDR1 DFQATT, CDR2 SNEGSKA (reference sequence).